This T cell receptor beta chain was recovered during a study of regulatory T cells in long-lasting Graves disease. Time point in this sample: newly diagnosed GD, antithyroid drugs for less than 3 months. RNA isolated from PBMCs was used to make the TCR library. The patients included were those that came from an endocrinology department in Xi'an, China. Staff took approximately 10 milliliters of peripheral blood and put it into EDTA tubes. Building the TCR beta libraries relied on iRepertoire HTBI primers, and CDR3 regions underwent Arm-PCR. TCRdb ran MiXCR on the multiplex PCR reads and lists one entry per CDR3 protein. The data contain around 420,000 distinct CDR3 sequences, 15% to 17% of them seen just once; the ten biggest clones take up 22%. The sequence was collected from a female donor with Graves disease. The sequencing here drew on peripheral blood mononuclear cells (PBMCs), taken at new diagnosis, from a patient treated with antithyroid drugs.

The CDR3 DNA is TGTGCCAGTAGTATCAGGGGGCGCGACTATGGCTACACCTTC. This encodes CASSIRGRDYGYTF. The gene calls are TRBV19 and TRBJ1-2; 8 nucleotides line up with TRBD1. J was trimmed by 3 bases and V by 3 bases; bases with no gene match: 3. CDR1 is LNHDA and CDR2 is SQIVND in the germline V gene (reference sequence). The CDR3 loop spans 14 amino acids.